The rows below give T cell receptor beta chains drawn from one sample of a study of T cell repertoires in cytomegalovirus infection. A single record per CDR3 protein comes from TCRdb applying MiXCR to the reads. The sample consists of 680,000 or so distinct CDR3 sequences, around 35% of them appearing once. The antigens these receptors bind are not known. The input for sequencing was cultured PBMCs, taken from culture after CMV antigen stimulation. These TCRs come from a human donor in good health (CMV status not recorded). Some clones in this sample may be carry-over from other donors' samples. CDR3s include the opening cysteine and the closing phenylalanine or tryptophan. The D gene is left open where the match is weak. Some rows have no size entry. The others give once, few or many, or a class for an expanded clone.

CDR3: CASSLALTTELFF
DNA: TGTGCCAGCAGCTTAGCCCTAACGACGGAGCTGTTTTTT
D: NA
J: TRBJ2-2
size: NA
V: TRBV11-2

CDR3: CAISEGQVLSYEQYF
DNA: TGTGCCATCAGTGAGGGACAGGTCCTCTCCTACGAGCAGTACTTC
D: TRBD1
J: TRBJ2-7
size: NA
V: TRBV10-3

CDR3: CASSSGLAGGLYTQYF
DNA: TGTGCCAGCAGTTCGGGACTAGCGGGGGGCCTTTATACGCAGTATTTT
D: TRBD2
J: TRBJ2-3
size: NA
V: TRBV28

CDR3: CASSDQRGGKNIQYF
DNA: TGTGCCAGCAGTGATCAGCGGGGGGGAAAAAACATTCAGTACTTC
D: TRBD2
J: TRBJ2-4
size: few
V: TRBV6-1

CDR3: CAISEGTTQGGEQFF
DNA: TGTGCCATCAGTGAGGGGACTACGCAGGGGGGTGAGCAGTTCTTC
D: NA
J: TRBJ2-1
size: few
V: TRBV10-3

CDR3: CASSQSRGRLNLRVYGYTF
DNA: TGCGCCAGCAGTCAATCGAGAGGGAGACTAAACCTAAGGGTCTATGGCTACACCTTC
D: NA
J: TRBJ1-2
size: few
V: TRBV23-1

CDR3: CSAASGGTDTQYF
DNA: TGCAGTGCTGCTAGCGGGGGAACAGATACGCAGTATTTT
D: TRBD2
J: TRBJ2-3
size: few
V: TRBV20-1

CDR3: CASSLAGGFETQYF
DNA: TGTGCCAGCAGTTTAGCGGGGGGTTTCGAGACCCAGTACTTC
D: TRBD2
J: TRBJ2-5
size: NA
V: TRBV28

CDR3: CASSQEREAGETQYF
DNA: TGTGCCAGCAGCCAGGAGCGGGAGGCCGGGGAGACCCAGTACTTC
D: TRBD2
J: TRBJ2-5
size: NA
V: TRBV7-2

CDR3: CASTPGTSSYEQYF
DNA: TGTGCCAGTACCCCCGGGACTAGCTCCTACGAGCAGTACTTC
D: TRBD2
J: TRBJ2-7
size: NA
V: TRBV19

CDR3: CASSFGNYEQFF
DNA: TGTGCCAGCAGCTTTGGGAACTATGAGCAGTTCTTC
D: NA
J: TRBJ2-1
size: NA
V: TRBV11-2

CDR3: CASSPRGTSGGLGIQYF
DNA: TGTGCCAGCAGCCCTAGGGGGACTAGCGGGGGGTTGGGCATTCAGTACTTC
D: TRBD2
J: TRBJ2-4
size: NA
V: TRBV7-2

CDR3: CASSPPGFKTDTQYF
DNA: TGTGCCAGCAGCCCTCCGGGGTTTAAGACAGATACGCAGTATTTT
D: NA
J: TRBJ2-3
size: many
V: TRBV7-2

CDR3: CASSPRVSGPDSYNEQFF
DNA: TGTGCCAGCAGCCCCCGGGTTAGCGGGCCCGACAGCTACAATGAGCAGTTCTTC
D: TRBD2
J: TRBJ2-1
size: many
V: TRBV7-6

CDR3: CSASAGPGGYTF
DNA: TGCAGTGCTAGCGCGGGTCCAGGGGGCTACACCTTC
D: NA
J: TRBJ1-2
size: NA
V: TRBV20-1

CDR3: CASSLRLPSTGELFF
DNA: TGTGCCAGCAGCTTAAGACTTCCTTCCACCGGGGAGCTGTTTTTT
D: NA
J: TRBJ2-2
size: many
V: TRBV7-6

CDR3: CATRDRGPTDTQYF
DNA: TGTGCCACCAGAGACAGGGGTCCCACAGATACGCAGTATTTT
D: TRBD1
J: TRBJ2-3
size: few
V: TRBV7-2

CDR3: CASSYVRIQETQYF
DNA: TGTGCCAGCAGTTACGTGAGAATCCAAGAGACCCAGTACTTC
D: NA
J: TRBJ2-5
size: few
V: TRBV6-1

CDR3: CSVGKGHDTEAFF
DNA: TGCAGCGTAGGAAAGGGACACGATACGGAAGCTTTCTTT
D: NA
J: TRBJ1-1
size: NA
V: TRBV29-1

CDR3: CASSQGARSQETQYF
DNA: TGTGCCAGCAGCCAAGGCGCTAGATCCCAAGAGACCCAGTACTTC
D: NA
J: TRBJ2-5
size: few
V: TRBV7-2

CDR3: CASSLLTSGGGQDTQYF
DNA: TGTGCCAGCAGTTTATTGACTAGCGGGGGGGGACAAGATACGCAGTATTTT
D: TRBD2
J: TRBJ2-3
size: few
V: TRBV27

CDR3: CASSSLGPNTGELFF
DNA: TGTGCCAGCAGCTCGCTGGGTCCGAACACCGGGGAGCTGTTTTTT
D: NA
J: TRBJ2-2
size: NA
V: TRBV7-2

CDR3: CASSPDPGGSEQFF
DNA: TGTGCCAGCAGCCCCGACCCAGGGGGGAGTGAGCAGTTCTTC
D: NA
J: TRBJ2-1
size: NA
V: TRBV7-6

CDR3: CASSLFGTSYEQYF
DNA: TGTGCCAGCAGTTTATTTGGCACCTCCTACGAGCAGTACTTC
D: NA
J: TRBJ2-7
size: few
V: TRBV28

CDR3: CASSQNLNTDTQYF
DNA: TGCGCCAGCAGCCAAAACCTGAACACAGATACGCAGTATTTT
D: NA
J: TRBJ2-3
size: NA
V: TRBV4-3

CDR3: CASSDRTNEKLFF
DNA: TGCGCCAGCAGCGACAGAACTAATGAAAAACTGTTTTTT
D: NA
J: TRBJ1-4
size: few
V: TRBV5-1

CDR3: CASSHPGQAYNEQFF
DNA: TGTGCCAGCAGCCATCCGGGACAGGCCTACAATGAGCAGTTCTTC
D: TRBD1
J: TRBJ2-1
size: NA
V: TRBV12-3/TRBV12-4

CDR3: CASSPRQENTEAFF
DNA: TGTGCCAGCAGCCCTCGACAGGAGAACACTGAAGCTTTCTTT
D: NA
J: TRBJ1-1
size: many
V: TRBV7-2

CDR3: CASSIRGRAKNIQYF
DNA: TGTGCCAGTAGTATCAGGGGTCGAGCCAAAAACATTCAGTACTTC
D: NA
J: TRBJ2-4
size: NA
V: TRBV19

CDR3: CASSFGTASNEQYF
DNA: TGTGCCAGCAGTTTCGGGACAGCCTCTAACGAGCAGTACTTC
D: TRBD1
J: TRBJ2-7
size: few
V: TRBV27

CDR3: CAINPGGTGANVLTF
DNA: TGTGCCATCAATCCCGGAGGAACTGGGGCCAACGTCCTGACTTTC
D: NA
J: TRBJ2-6
size: few
V: TRBV10-3

CDR3: CASSAAHRPTEAFF
DNA: TGTGCCAGCAGCGCAGCACACAGGCCCACTGAAGCTTTCTTT
D: NA
J: TRBJ1-1
size: once
V: TRBV11-3

CDR3: CATSGTRDSTDTQYF
DNA: TGTGCCACCAGTGGAACCCGGGACTCTACAGATACGCAGTATTTT
D: NA
J: TRBJ2-3
size: NA
V: TRBV24-1

CDR3: CASAGGTYNEQFF
DNA: TGTGCCAGCGCGGGGGGTACCTACAATGAGCAGTTCTTC
D: TRBD2
J: TRBJ2-1
size: few
V: TRBV28

CDR3: CASSAVLAGDAYNEQFF
DNA: TGTGCCAGCAGTGCTGTACTAGCGGGAGACGCCTACAATGAGCAGTTCTTC
D: TRBD2
J: TRBJ2-1
size: NA
V: TRBV6-5

CDR3: CASRPLTGSSYEQYF
DNA: TGTGCCAGCCGGCCCCTGACAGGTAGTTCCTACGAGCAGTACTTC
D: NA
J: TRBJ2-7
size: few
V: TRBV7-2

CDR3: CASSSLPAGGEEQYF
DNA: TGCGCCAGCAGCTCACTACCGGCGGGGGGTGAGGAGCAGTACTTC
D: TRBD2
J: TRBJ2-7
size: few
V: TRBV5-1

CDR3: CSAGPPGQGGNQPQHF
DNA: TGCAGTGCTGGCCCTCCGGGACAGGGGGGCAATCAGCCCCAGCATTTT
D: TRBD1
J: TRBJ1-5
size: NA
V: TRBV20-1

CDR3: CASSESLTGRQTQYF
DNA: TGTGCCAGCAGTGAGTCTCTGACAGGGCGACAGACCCAGTACTTC
D: TRBD1
J: TRBJ2-5
size: NA
V: TRBV6-1

CDR3: CSARLAGAYEQYF
DNA: TGCAGTGCTCGGCTAGCGGGAGCCTACGAGCAGTACTTC
D: TRBD2
J: TRBJ2-7
size: NA
V: TRBV20-1

CDR3: CASTSRGQAGSYNEQFF
DNA: TGTGCCAGTACTTCGCGGGGGCAGGCGGGCTCCTACAATGAGCAGTTCTTC
D: NA
J: TRBJ2-1
size: NA
V: TRBV19

CDR3: CASSQVYAPGNTIYF
DNA: TGCGCCAGCAGCCAAGTGTACGCGCCAGGAAACACCATATATTTT
D: NA
J: TRBJ1-3
size: few
V: TRBV4-1

CDR3: CASSYVSSDQPQHF
DNA: TGTGCCAGCAGCTATGTCTCCAGTGATCAGCCCCAGCATTTT
D: NA
J: TRBJ1-5
size: many
V: TRBV7-8

CDR3: CASSLDGRYNSPLHF
DNA: TGTGCCAGCAGCTTAGACGGTCGTTATAATTCACCCCTCCACTTT
D: NA
J: TRBJ1-6
size: few
V: TRBV7-2

CDR3: CASSLEGGRAFF
DNA: TGTGCCAGCAGCTTAGAGGGGGGGCGGGCTTTCTTT
D: NA
J: TRBJ1-1
size: few
V: TRBV7-8

CDR3: CASSPRRTFYNEQFF
DNA: TGTGCCAGCAGCCCGAGACGAACATTCTACAATGAGCAGTTCTTC
D: NA
J: TRBJ2-1
size: many
V: TRBV7-2

CDR3: CASSPQGLGGGVDTQYF
DNA: TGTGCCAGCAGCCCCCAGGGGCTAGGGGGAGGAGTAGATACGCAGTATTTT
D: NA
J: TRBJ2-3
size: many
V: TRBV7-2

CDR3: CATSRDRDRGYPSYNEQFF
DNA: TGTGCCACCAGCAGAGATAGGGACAGGGGCTACCCCTCCTACAATGAGCAGTTCTTC
D: TRBD1
J: TRBJ2-1
size: NA
V: TRBV15

CDR3: CASQGDRLTQPQHF
DNA: TGTGCCAGCCAGGGAGACAGGCTAACTCAGCCCCAGCATTTT
D: NA
J: TRBJ1-5
size: once
V: TRBV28

CDR3: CASQPLGGRQYSNQPQHF
DNA: TGTGCCAGCCAACCCCTAGGGGGGAGACAATATAGCAATCAGCCCCAGCATTTT
D: NA
J: TRBJ1-5
size: few
V: TRBV7-8

CDR3: CASRVGSRSNQPQHF
DNA: TGTGCCAGCAGGGTGGGAAGTAGGAGCAATCAGCCCCAGCATTTT
D: NA
J: TRBJ1-5
size: NA
V: TRBV12-3/TRBV12-4

CDR3: CASSLTTSGGTYEQYF
DNA: TGTGCCAGCAGCTTAACGACTAGCGGGGGAACTTACGAGCAGTACTTC
D: TRBD2
J: TRBJ2-7
size: few
V: TRBV7-2

CDR3: CASSEQFVQPQHF
DNA: TGTGCCAGCAGTGAACAATTTGTCCAGCCCCAGCATTTT
D: NA
J: TRBJ1-5
size: few
V: TRBV2